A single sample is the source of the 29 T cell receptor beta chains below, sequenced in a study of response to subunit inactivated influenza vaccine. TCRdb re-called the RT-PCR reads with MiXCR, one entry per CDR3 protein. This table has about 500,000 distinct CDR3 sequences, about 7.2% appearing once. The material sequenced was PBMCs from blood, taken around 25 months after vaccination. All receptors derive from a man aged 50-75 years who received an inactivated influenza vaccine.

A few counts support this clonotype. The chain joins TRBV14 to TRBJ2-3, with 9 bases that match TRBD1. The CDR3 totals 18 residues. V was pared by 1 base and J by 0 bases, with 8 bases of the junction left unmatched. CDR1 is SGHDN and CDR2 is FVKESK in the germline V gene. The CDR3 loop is CASSQARQGGRSTDTQYF. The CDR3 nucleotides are TGTGCCAGCAGCCAAGCTCGACAGGGGGGCCGTAGCACAGATACGCAGTATTTT.

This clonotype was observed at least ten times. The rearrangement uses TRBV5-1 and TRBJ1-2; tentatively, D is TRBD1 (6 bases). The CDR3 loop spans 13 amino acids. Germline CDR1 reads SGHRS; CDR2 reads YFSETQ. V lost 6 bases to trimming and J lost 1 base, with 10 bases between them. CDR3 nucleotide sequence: TGCGCCAGCACCGCAGGGGTTAACTATGGCTACACCTTC. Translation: CASTAGVNYGYTF.

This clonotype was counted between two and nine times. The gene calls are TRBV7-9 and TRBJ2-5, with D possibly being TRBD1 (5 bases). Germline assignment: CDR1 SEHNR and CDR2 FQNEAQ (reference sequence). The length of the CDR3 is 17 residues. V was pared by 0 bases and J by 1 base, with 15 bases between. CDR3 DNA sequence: TGTGCCAGCAGCTTAGCGTTCGGTGGCAGGGCCCAAGAGACCCAGTACTTC. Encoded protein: CASSLAFGGRAQETQYF.

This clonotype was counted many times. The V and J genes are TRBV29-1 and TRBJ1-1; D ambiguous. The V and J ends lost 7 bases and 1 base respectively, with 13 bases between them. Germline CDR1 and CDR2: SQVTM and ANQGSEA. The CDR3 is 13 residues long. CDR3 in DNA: TGCAGCGCTGGCCGGGCGAAGAACACTGAAGCTTTCTTT. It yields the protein CSAGRAKNTEAFF.

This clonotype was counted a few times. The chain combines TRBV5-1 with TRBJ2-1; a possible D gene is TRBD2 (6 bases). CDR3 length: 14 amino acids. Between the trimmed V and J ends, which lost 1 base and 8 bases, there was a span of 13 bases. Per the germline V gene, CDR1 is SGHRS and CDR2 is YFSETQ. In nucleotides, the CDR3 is TGCGCCAGCAGCTTGTGGAGGGCCACCGATGAGCAGTTCTTC. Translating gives CASSLWRATDEQFF.

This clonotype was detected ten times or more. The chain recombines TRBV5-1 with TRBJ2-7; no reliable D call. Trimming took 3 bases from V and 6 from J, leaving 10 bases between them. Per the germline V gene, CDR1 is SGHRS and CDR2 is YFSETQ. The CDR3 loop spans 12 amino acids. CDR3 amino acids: CASSSDEVEQYF. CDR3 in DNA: TGCGCCAGCAGCTCGGACGAAGTCGAGCAGTACTTC.

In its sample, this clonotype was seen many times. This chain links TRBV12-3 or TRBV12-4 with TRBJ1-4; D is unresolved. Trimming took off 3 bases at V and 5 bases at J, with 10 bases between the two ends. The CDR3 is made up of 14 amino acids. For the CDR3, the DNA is TGTGCCAGCAGTTTCTGGCAGGAAAATGAAAAACTGTTTTTT. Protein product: CASSFWQENEKLFF.

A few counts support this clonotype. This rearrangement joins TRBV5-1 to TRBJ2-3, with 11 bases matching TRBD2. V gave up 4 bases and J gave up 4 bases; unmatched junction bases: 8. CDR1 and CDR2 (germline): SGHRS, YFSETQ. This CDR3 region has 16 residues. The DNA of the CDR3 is TGCGCCAGCAGCCCTAGACTAGCGGGGTCCTCAGATACGCAGTATTTT. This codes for CASSPRLAGSSDTQYF.

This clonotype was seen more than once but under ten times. The CDR3: CASSWRTGHTDTQYF. CDR3 sequence (DNA): TGTGCCAGCAGTTGGCGGACAGGACACACAGATACGCAGTATTTT. V gene TRBV6-5 combines with J gene TRBJ2-3, with 7 bases lining up with TRBD1. J was trimmed by 2 bases and V by 4 bases; bases with no gene match: 6. Germline CDR1 MNHEY, CDR2 SVGAGI. This CDR3 region has 15 residues.

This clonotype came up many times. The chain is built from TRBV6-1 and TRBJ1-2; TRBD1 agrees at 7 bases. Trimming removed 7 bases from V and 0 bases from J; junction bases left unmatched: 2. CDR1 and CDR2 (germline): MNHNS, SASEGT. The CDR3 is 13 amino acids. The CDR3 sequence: CASTGQTNYGYTF. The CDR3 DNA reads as TGTGCCAGCACGGGACAGACTAACTATGGCTACACCTTC.

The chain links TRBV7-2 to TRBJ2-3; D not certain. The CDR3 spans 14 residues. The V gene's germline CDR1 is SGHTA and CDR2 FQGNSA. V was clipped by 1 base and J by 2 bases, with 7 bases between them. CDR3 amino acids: CASSLVTTTDTQYF. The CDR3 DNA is TGTGCCAGCAGCTTAGTCACTACCACAGATACGCAGTATTTT.

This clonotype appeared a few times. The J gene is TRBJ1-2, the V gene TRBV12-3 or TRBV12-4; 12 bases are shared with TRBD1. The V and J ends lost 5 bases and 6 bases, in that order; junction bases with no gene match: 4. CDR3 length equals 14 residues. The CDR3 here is CASSPGQGADGYTF. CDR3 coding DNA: TGTGCCAGCAGTCCGGGACAGGGGGCCGATGGCTACACCTTC.

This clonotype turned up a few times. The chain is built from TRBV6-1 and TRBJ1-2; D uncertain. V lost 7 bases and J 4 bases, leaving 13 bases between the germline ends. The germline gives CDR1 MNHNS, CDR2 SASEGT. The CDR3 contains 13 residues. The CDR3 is CASTNAILYGYTF. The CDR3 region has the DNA TGTGCCAGCACCAACGCCATCCTCTATGGCTACACCTTC.

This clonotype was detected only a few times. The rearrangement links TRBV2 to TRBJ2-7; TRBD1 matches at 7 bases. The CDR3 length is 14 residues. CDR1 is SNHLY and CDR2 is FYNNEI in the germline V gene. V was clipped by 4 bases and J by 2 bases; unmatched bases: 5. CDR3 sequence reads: CASSGRTGPYEQYF. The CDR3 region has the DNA TGTGCCAGCAGTGGACGGACAGGTCCCTACGAGCAGTACTTC.

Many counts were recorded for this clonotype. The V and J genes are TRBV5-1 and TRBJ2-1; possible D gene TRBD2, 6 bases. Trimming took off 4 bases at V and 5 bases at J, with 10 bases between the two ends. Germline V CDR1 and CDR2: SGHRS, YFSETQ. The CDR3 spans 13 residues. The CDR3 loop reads CASSAGTDNEQFF. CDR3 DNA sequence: TGCGCCAGCAGCGCGGGGACTGACAATGAGCAGTTCTTC.

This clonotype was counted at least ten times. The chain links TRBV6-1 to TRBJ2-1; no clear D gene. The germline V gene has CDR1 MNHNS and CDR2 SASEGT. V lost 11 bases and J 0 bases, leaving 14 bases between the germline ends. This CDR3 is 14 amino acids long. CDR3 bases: TGTGCCGTAGGACGGATAAGCTCCTACAATGAGCAGTTCTTC. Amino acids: CAVGRISSYNEQFF.

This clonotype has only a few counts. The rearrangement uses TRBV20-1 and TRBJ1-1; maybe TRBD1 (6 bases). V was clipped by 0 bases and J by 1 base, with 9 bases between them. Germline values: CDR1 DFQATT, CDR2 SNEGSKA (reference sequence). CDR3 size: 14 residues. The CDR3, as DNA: TGCAGTGCTAGAGACTGGACAGCGAACACTGAAGCTTTCTTT. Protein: CSARDWTANTEAFF.

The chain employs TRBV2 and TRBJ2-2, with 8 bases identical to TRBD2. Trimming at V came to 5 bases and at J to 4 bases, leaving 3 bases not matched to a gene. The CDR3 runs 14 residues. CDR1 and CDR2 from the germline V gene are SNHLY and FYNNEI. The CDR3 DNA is TGTGCCAGCAGTAACGGGGGGGCCACCGGGGAGCTGTTTTTT. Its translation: CASSNGGATGELFF.

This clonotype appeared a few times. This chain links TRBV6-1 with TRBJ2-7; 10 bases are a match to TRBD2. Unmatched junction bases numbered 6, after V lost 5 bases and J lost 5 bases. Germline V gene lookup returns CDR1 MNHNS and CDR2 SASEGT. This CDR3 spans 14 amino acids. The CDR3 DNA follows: TGTGCCAGCAGTATCAGCGGGAGGGTCAACGAGCAGTACTTC. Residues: CASSISGRVNEQYF.

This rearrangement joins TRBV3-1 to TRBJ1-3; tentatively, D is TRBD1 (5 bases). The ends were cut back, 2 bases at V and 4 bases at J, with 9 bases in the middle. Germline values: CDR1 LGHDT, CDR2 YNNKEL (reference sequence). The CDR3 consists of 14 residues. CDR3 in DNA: TGTGCCAGCAGCCAACGGGGGTTCGGAAACACCATATATTTT. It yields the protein CASSQRGFGNTIYF.

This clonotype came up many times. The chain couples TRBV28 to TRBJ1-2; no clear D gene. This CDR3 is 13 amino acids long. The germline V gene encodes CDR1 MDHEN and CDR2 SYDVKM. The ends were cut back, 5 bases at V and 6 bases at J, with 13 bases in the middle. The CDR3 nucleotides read TGTGCCAGCAGTCCCCCCCTAAGACATGGCTACACCTTC. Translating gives CASSPPLRHGYTF.

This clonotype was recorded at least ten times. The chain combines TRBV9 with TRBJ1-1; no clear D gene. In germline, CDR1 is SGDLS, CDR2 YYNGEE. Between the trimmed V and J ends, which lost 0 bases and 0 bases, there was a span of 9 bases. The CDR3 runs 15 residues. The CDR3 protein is CASSVGGVMNTEAFF. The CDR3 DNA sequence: TGTGCCAGCAGCGTAGGTGGTGTAATGAACACTGAAGCTTTCTTT.

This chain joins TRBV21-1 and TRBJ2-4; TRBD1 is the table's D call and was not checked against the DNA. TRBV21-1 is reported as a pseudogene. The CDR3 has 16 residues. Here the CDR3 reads CASIHWGQRAKNIQYF. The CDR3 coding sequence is TGTGCCAGCATCCACTGGGGACAACGAGCCAAAAACATTCAGTACTTC.

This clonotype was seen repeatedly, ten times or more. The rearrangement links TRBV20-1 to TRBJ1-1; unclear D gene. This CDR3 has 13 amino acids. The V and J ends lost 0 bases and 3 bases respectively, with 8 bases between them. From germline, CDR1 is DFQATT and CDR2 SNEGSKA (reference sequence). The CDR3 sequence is CSAREGGHTEAFF. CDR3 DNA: TGCAGTGCTAGAGAGGGTGGGCACACTGAAGCTTTCTTT.

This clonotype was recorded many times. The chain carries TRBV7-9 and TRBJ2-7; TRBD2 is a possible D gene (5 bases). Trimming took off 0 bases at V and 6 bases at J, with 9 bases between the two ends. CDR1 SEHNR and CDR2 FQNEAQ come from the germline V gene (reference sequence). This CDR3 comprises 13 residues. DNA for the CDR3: TGTGCCAGCAGCTTAGCATCTAGCATCGAGCAGTACTTC. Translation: CASSLASSIEQYF. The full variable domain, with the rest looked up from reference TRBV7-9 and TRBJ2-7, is DTGVSQNPRHKITKRGQNVTFRCDPISEHNRLYWYRQTLGQGPEFLTYFQNEAQLEKSRLLSDRFSAERPKGSFSTLEIQRTEQGDSAMYLCASSLASSIEQYFGPGTRLTVT.

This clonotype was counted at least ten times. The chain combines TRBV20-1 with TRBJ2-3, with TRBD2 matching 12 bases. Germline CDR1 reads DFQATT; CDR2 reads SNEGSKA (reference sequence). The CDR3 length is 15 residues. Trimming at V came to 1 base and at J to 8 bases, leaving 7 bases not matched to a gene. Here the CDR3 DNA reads TGCAGTGCTAGAGTCCTAGCGGGAGGGCCTGTTACGCAGTATTTT. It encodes CSARVLAGGPVTQYF.

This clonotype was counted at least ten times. Here the CDR3 reads CASSQGPRQPQHF. The CDR3 region has the DNA TGTGCCAGCAGCCAGGGACCACGCCAGCCCCAGCATTTT. This chain connects TRBV7-6 to TRBJ1-5; a possible D gene is TRBD1 (5 bases). The CDR3 runs 13 residues. Trimming cost V 5 bases and J 7 bases, with 12 bases left between them. Germline V gene sequence: CDR1 SGHVS, CDR2 FNYEAQ. Complete variable domain (other parts from reference TRBV7-6 and TRBJ1-5): GAGVSQSPRYKVTKRGQDVALRCDPISGHVSLYWYRQALGQGPEFLTYFNYEAQQDKSGLPNDRFSAERPEGSISTLTIQRTEQRDSAMYRCASSQGPRQPQHFGDGTRLSIL.

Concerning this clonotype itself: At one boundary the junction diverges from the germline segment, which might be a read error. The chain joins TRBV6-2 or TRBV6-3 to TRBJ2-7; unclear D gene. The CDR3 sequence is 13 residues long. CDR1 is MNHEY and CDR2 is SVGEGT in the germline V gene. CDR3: CASSDGLSYEQYF. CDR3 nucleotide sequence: TGTGCCAGCAGTGACGGGCTCTCCTATGAGCAGTACTTC.

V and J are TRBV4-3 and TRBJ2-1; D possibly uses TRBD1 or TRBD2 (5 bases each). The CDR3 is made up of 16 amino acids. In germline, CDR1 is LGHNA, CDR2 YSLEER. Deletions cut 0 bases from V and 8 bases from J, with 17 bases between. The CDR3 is CASSQDRAGSRDEQFF. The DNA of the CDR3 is TGCGCCAGCAGCCAAGATCGGGCAGGGAGTCGAGATGAGCAGTTCTTC.